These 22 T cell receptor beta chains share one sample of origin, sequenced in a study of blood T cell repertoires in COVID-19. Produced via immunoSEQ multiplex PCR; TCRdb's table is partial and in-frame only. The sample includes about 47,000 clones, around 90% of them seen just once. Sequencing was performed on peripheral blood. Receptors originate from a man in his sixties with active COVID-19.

The CDR3 sequence is CASSRGQGAYNEQFF. In DNA form, the CDR3 reads TGTGCCAGCAGCCGCGGACAGGGGGCTTACAATGAGCAGTTCTTC. The rearrangement links TRBV11-2 to TRBJ2-1; 11 bases line up with TRBD1. From germline, CDR1 is SGHAT and CDR2 FQNNGV. Trimming took 5 bases from V and 4 from J; bases not matched to a gene: 4. This CDR3 comprises 15 residues.

The CDR3 loop reads CAGGDSPLHF. The CDR3 bases are TGTGCCGGAGGTGATTCACCCCTCCACTTT. The chain has TRBV6-5 and TRBJ1-6; D uncertain. There are 10 residues in the CDR3. Germline CDR1 MNHEY, CDR2 SVGAGI. V was cut by 11 bases and J by 8 bases, with 7 bases left in between.

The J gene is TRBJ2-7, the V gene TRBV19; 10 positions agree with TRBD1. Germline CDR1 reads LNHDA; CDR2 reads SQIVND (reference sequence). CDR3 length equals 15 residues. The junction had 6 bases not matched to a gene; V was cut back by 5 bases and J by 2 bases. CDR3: CASSLTGTGAYEQYF. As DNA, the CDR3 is TGTGCCAGTAGTCTAACCGGGACAGGGGCCTACGAGCAGTACTTC.

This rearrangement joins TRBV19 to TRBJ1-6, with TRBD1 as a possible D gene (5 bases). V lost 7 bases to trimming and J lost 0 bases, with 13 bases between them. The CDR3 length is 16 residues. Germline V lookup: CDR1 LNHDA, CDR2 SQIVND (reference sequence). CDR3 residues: CASTRTFSSYNSPLHF. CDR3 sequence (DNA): TGTGCCAGTACTAGGACATTCAGCTCCTATAATTCACCCCTCCACTTT.

The CDR3 DNA follows: TGCGCCAGCAGTGCTAACAGTTACACAGATACGCAGTATTTT. Its protein product is CASSANSYTDTQYF. The chain employs TRBV4-3 and TRBJ2-3; D gene unclear. The CDR3 spans 14 residues. CDR1 and CDR2 from the germline V gene are LGHNA and YSLEER. Trimming took 6 bases from V and 2 from J, leaving 12 bases between them.

CDR3 sequence: CASSLGRAETQYF. CDR3 nucleotide sequence: TGTGCCAGCAGCTTAGGCAGGGCCGAGACCCAGTACTTC. The J gene is TRBJ2-5, the V gene TRBV7-9, with D tentatively TRBD1 (5 bases). The CDR3 runs to 13 residues. The V gene's germline CDR1 is SEHNR and CDR2 FQNEAQ (reference sequence). V lost 1 base and J 5 bases, leaving 8 bases between the germline ends.

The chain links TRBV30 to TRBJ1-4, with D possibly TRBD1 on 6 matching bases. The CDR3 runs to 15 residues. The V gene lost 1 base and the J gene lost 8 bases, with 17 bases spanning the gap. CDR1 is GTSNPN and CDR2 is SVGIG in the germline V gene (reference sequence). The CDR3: CAWSEQGTFGEKLFF. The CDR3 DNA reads TGTGCCTGGAGTGAACAGGGAACGTTTGGAGAAAAACTGTTTTTT.

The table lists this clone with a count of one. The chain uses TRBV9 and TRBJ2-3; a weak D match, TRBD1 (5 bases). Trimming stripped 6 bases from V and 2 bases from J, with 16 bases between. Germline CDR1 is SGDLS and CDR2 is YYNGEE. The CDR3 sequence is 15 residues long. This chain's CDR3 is CASTIGQGSTDTQYF. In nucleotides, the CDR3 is TGTGCCAGCACCATAGGGCAGGGTTCCACAGATACGCAGTATTTT.

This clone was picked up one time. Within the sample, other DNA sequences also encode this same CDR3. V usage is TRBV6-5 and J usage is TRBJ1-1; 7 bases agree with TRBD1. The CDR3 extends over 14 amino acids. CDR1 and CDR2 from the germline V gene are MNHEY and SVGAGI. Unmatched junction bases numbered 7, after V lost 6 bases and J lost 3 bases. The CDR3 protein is CASRATGRDTEAFF. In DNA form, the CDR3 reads TGTGCCAGCAGGGCGACAGGGAGAGACACTGAAGCTTTCTTT.

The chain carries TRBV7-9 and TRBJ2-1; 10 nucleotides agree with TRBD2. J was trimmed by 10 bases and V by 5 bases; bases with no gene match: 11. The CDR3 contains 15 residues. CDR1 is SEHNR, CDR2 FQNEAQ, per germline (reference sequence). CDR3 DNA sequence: TGTGCCAGCAGCCCGGGGAGCGGGGGGGTTCACGAGCAGTTCTTC. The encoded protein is CASSPGSGGVHEQFF.

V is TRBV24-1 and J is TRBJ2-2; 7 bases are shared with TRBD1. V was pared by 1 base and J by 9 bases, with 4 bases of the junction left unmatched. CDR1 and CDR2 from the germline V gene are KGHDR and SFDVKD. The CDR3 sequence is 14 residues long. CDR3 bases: TGTGCCACCAGTGATTTTTCGACAGGGTGGGAGCTGTTTTTT. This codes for CATSDFSTGWELFF.

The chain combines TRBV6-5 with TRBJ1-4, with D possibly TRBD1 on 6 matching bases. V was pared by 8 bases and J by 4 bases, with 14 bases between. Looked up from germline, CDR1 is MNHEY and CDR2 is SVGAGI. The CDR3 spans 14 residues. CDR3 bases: TGTGCCAGCGGCAGGGGATCGCTTAATGAAAAACTGTTTTTT. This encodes CASGRGSLNEKLFF.

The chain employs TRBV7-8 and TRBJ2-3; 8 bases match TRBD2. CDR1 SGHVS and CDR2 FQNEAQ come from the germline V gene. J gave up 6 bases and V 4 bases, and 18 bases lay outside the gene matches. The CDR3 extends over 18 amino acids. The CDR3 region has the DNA TGTGCCAGCAGCTCAGCCTCCCTTGGTAGCGGGATGACGGATACGCAGTATTTT. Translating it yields CASSSASLGSGMTDTQYF.

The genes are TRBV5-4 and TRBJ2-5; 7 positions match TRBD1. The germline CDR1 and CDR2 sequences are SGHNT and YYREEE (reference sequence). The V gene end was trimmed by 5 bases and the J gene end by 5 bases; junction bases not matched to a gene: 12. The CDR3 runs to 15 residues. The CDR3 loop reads CASRGRDSQGETQYF. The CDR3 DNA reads TGTGCCAGCAGGGGACGGGACAGCCAAGGGGAGACCCAGTACTTC.

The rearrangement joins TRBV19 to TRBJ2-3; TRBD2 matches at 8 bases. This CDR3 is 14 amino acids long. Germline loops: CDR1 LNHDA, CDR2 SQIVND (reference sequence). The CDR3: CATGGARTPDTQYF. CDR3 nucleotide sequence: TGTGCTACCGGGGGGGCCCGAACCCCAGATACGCAGTATTTT.

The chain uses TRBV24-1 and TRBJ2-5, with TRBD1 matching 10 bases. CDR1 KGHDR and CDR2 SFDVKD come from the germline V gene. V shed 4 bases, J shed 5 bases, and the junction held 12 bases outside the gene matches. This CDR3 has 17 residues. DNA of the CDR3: TGTGCCACCAGTGACCCCAGAGCGGACAGGGGGTCGGAGACCCAGTACTTC. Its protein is CATSDPRADRGSETQYF.

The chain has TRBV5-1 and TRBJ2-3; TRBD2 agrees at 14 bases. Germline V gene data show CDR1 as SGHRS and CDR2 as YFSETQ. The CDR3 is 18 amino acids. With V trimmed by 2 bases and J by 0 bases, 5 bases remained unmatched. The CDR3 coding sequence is TGCGCCAGCAGCTTTCGGACTAGCGGGGGGACTAGCACAGATACGCAGTATTTT. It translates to CASSFRTSGGTSTDTQYF. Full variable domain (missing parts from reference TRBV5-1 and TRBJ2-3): KAGVTQTPRYLIKTRGQQVTLSCSPISGHRSVSWYQQTPGQGLQFLFEYFSETQRNKGNFPGRFSGRQFSNSRSEMNVSTLELGDSALYLCASSFRTSGGTSTDTQYFGPGTRLTVL.

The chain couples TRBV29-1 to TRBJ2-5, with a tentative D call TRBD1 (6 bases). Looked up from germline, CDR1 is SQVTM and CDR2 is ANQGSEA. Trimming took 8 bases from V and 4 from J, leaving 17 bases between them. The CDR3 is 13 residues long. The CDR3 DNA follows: TGCAGCTCATTGCAGGGGATCTTAGAGACCCAGTACTTC. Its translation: CSSLQGILETQYF. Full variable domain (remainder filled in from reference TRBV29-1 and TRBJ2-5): SAVISQKPSRDICQRGTSLTIQCQVDSQVTMMFWYRQQPGQSLTLIATANQGSEATYESGFVIDKFPISRPNLTFSTLTVSNMSPEDSSIYLCSSLQGILETQYFGPGTRLLVL.

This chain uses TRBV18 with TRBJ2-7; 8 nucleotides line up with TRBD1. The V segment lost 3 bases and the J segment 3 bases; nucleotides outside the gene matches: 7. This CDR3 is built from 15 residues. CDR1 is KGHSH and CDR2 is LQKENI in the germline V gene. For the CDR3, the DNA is TGTGCCAGCTCACCCCAGGGGGCATCGTTCTACGAGCAGTACTTC. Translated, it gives CASSPQGASFYEQYF.

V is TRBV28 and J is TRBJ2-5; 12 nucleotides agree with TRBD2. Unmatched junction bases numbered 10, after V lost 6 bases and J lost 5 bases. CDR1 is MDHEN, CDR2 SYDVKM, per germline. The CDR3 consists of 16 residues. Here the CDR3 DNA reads TGTGCCAGCAGATCAACAGGACTAGCGGGGCTTGAGACCCAGTACTTC. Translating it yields CASRSTGLAGLETQYF.

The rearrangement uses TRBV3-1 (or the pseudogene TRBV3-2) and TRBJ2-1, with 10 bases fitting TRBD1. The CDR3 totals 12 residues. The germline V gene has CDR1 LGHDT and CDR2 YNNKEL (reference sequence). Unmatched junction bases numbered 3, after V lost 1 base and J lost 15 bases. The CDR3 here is CASSQGDRGTFF. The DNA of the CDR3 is TGTGCCAGCAGCCAAGGGGACAGGGGAACGTTCTTC.

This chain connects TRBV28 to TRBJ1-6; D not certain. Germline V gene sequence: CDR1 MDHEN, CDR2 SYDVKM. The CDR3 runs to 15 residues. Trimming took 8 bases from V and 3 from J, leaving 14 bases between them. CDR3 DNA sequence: TGTGCCAGCCGGGTCAGTGCAGTCTATAATTCACCCCTCCACTTT. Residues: CASRVSAVYNSPLHF.